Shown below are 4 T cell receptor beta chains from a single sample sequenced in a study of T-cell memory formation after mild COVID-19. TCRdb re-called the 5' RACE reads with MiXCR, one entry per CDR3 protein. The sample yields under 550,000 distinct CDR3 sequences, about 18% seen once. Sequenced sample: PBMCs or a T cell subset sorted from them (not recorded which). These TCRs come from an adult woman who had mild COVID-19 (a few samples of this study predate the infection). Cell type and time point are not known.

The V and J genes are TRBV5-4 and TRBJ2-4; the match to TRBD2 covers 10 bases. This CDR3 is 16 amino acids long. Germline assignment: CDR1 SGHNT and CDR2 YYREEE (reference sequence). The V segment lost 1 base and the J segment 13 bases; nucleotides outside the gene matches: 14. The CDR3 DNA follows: TGTGCCAGCAGCTTGCCGCATAGCGGGGGGAGAGGGAGACAGTACTTC. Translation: CASSLPHSGGRGRQYF.

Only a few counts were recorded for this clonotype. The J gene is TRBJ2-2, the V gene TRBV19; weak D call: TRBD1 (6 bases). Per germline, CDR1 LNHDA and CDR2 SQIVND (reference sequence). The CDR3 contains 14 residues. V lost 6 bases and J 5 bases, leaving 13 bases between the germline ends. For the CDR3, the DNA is TGTGCCAGTAGAAGCTCCAGGGGAACCGGGGAGCTGTTTTTT. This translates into CASRSSRGTGELFF.

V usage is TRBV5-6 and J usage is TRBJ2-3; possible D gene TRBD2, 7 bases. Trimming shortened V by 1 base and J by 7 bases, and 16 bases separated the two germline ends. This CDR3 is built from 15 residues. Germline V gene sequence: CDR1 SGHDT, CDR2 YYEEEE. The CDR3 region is CASSLLAEGTNTQYF. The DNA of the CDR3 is TGTGCCAGCAGCTTGCTAGCGGAGGGGACAAATACGCAGTATTTT.

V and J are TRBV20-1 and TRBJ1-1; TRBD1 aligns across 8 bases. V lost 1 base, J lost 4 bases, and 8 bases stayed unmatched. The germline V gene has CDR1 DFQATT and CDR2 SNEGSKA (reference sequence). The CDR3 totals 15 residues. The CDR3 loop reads CSARGIGTGGTEAFF. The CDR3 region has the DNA TGCAGTGCTAGAGGGATTGGGACAGGAGGCACTGAAGCTTTCTTT.